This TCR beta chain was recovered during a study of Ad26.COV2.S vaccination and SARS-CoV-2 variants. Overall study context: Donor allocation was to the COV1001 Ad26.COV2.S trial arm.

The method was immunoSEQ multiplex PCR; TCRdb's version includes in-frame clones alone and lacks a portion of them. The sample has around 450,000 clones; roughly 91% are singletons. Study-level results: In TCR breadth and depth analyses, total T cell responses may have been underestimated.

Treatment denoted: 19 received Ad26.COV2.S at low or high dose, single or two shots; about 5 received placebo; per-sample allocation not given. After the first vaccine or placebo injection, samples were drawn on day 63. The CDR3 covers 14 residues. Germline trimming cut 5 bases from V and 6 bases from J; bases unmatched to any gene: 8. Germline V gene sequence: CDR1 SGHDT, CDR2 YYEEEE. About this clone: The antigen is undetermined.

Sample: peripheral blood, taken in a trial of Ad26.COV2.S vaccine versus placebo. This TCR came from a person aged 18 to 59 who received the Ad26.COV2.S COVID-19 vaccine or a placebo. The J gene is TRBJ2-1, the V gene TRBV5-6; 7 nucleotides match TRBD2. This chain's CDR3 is CASRLAGGFNEQFF. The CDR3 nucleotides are TGTGCCAGCAGGTTAGCGGGCGGTTTCAATGAGCAGTTCTTC. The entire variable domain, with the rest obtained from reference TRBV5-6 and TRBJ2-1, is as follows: DAGVTQSPTHLIKTRGQQVTLRCSPKSGHDTVSWYQQALGQGPQFIFQYYEEEERQRGNFPDRFSGHQFPNYSSELNVNALLLGDSALYLCASRLAGGFNEQFFGPGTRLTVL.